This T cell receptor (beta chain) was recorded in a study of response to subunit inactivated influenza vaccine. Regarding the study as a whole: There was a suggestion from the authors that each seasonal influenza vaccination recruits few new T cells.

One entry per CDR3 protein results from TCRdb running MiXCR on the RT-PCR reads. This table holds 650,000 to 850,000 distinct CDR3 sequences, 14% found once. This clonotype was detected a few times. Its cognate antigen is unknown. The sample consisted of PBMCs from blood, taken roughly 15 days before vaccination. This TCR was sampled from a man in his fifties or sixties who received an inactivated influenza vaccine.

DNA for the CDR3: TGTGCCAGTAGTATTGGTAGGGGGCAGGGGGCCCGTTCAGGGAATGAGCAGTTCTTC. This codes for CASSIGRGQGARSGNEQFF. The chain recombines TRBV19 with TRBJ2-1, with 8 bases identical to TRBD1. The CDR3 loop spans 19 amino acids. V shed 3 bases, J shed 7 bases, and the junction held 20 bases outside the gene matches. Per the germline V gene, CDR1 is LNHDA and CDR2 is SQIVND (reference sequence).